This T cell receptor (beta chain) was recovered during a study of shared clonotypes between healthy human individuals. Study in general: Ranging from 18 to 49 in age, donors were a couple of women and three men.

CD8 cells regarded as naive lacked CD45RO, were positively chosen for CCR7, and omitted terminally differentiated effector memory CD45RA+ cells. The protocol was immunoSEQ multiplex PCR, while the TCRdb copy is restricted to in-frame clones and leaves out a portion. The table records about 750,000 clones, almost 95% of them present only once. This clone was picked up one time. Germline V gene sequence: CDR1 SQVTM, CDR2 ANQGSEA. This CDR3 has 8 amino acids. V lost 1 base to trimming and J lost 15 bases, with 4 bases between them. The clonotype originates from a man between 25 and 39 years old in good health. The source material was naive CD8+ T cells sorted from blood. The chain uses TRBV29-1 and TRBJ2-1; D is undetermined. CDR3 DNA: TGCAGCGTTGAAGGGGGGTTCTTC. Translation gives CSVEGGFF.